Shown below are 12 T cell receptor beta chains from a single sample sequenced in a study of T cell responses to AZD1222 COVID-19 vaccine. Here immunoSEQ multiplex PCR was the method, and the copy in TCRdb shows in-frame clones only, minus some. The sample includes over 100,000 clones, around 89% seen only once; the top ten take less than 4.5%. The starting material was peripheral blood, obtained on day 0 of AZD1222 vaccination. Source of these receptors: an adult in good health.

This clone was counted only a few times. V and J are TRBV6-2 or TRBV6-3 and TRBJ2-5, with 10 bases lining up with TRBD1. V lost 5 bases to trimming and J lost 4 bases; unmatched junction nucleotides: 10. CDR3 length: 16 residues. Germline assignment: CDR1 MNHEY and CDR2 SVGEGT. The CDR3 reads CASSPGTGDLPETQYF. CDR3 nucleotides: TGTGCCAGCAGTCCCGGGACAGGGGACCTTCCAGAGACCCAGTACTTC.

This chain connects TRBV29-1 to TRBJ1-2; D remains ambiguous. There are 11 residues in the CDR3. V was trimmed by 4 bases and J by 8 bases, leaving 11 bases between them. The germline V gene encodes CDR1 SQVTM and CDR2 ANQGSEA. DNA of the CDR3: TGCAGCGTTGGAGAGGGAGGAGGCTACACCTTC. Translation: CSVGEGGGYTF.

The gene calls are TRBV19 and TRBJ1-2; 7 nucleotides line up with TRBD1. Germline V lookup: CDR1 LNHDA, CDR2 SQIVND (reference sequence). This CDR3 spans 14 amino acids. The ends lost 4 bases at V and 1 base at J; junction bases unmatched: 3. CDR3 protein: CASSRQGFNYGYTF. The CDR3 DNA reads TGTGCCAGTAGTAGACAGGGTTTTAACTATGGCTACACCTTC. The complete variable domain, with remaining parts taken from reference TRBV19 and TRBJ1-2, reads DGGITQSPKYLFRKEGQNVTLSCEQNLNHDAMYWYRQDPGQGLRLIYYSQIVNDFQKGDIAEGYSVSREKKESFPLTVTSAQKNPTAFYLCASSRQGFNYGYTFGSGTRLTVV.

The chain links TRBV2 to TRBJ1-2; D not resolved. Germline V lookup: CDR1 SNHLY, CDR2 FYNNEI. The CDR3 runs to 16 residues. The V end was cut by 6 bases, the J end by 5 bases, with 22 bases between. The CDR3: CASSERSASPQYGYTF. CDR3 nucleotide sequence: TGTGCCAGCAGCGAGAGGAGTGCCTCCCCTCAATATGGCTACACCTTC.

The table lists this clone with a count of one. The genes are TRBV19 and TRBJ2-1; 7 positions agree with TRBD2. The CDR3 sequence is 16 residues long. Germline lookup yields CDR1 LNHDA and CDR2 SQIVND (reference sequence). Trimming at V came to 7 bases and at J to 2 bases, leaving 11 bases not matched to a gene. This chain's CDR3 is CASTGTGGKAYNEQFF. The CDR3 nucleotides read TGTGCCAGTACCGGGACGGGAGGAAAAGCCTACAATGAGCAGTTCTTC.

The rearrangement joins TRBV9 to TRBJ1-1; possible D gene TRBD1, 5 bases. The germline gives CDR1 SGDLS, CDR2 YYNGEE. CDR3 size: 12 residues. Trimming removed 2 bases from V and 7 bases from J, with 9 bases in between. This chain's CDR3 is CASSVLQGEAFF. CDR3 in DNA: TGTGCCAGCAGCGTTCTTCAGGGTGAAGCTTTCTTT.

The rearrangement joins TRBV10-3 to TRBJ2-7; D possibly corresponds to TRBD1 (5 bases). The CDR3 totals 14 residues. The V end lost 3 bases, the J end lost 2 bases, and 11 bases lay between the germline ends. Germline V gives CDR1 ENHRY, CDR2 SYGVKD. The CDR3: CAISDGQGPYEQYF. The DNA for the CDR3 is TGTGCCATCAGTGATGGGCAGGGTCCCTACGAGCAGTACTTC.

The J gene is TRBJ1-2, the V gene TRBV15; perhaps TRBD1 as D (5 bases). This CDR3 contains 16 residues. The V end was cut by 7 bases, the J end by 6 bases, with 24 bases between. Germline V gene data show CDR1 as LNHNV and CDR2 as YYDKDF (reference sequence). In nucleotides, the CDR3 is TGTGCCACCACCACCGGGACGGCGGTCTTAAGGAATGGCTACACCTTC. This codes for CATTTGTAVLRNGYTF.

The chain recombines TRBV13 with TRBJ1-3, with no clear D. Trimming took 7 bases from V and 2 from J, leaving 15 bases between them. Germline V lookup: CDR1 PRHDT, CDR2 FYEKMQ (reference sequence). The CDR3 length is 15 residues. In nucleotides, the CDR3 is TGTGCCAGCATCCTTGCAATGGAAACTGGAAACACCATATATTTT. This gives the protein CASILAMETGNTIYF.

V usage is TRBV6-1 and J usage is TRBJ1-2; no firm D call. Trimming left V 2 bases short and J 6 bases short, with 16 bases between. Germline assignment: CDR1 MNHNS and CDR2 SASEGT. The CDR3 has 15 residues. The CDR3 coding sequence is TGTGCCAGCAGTGAATACGGAGGGTGGCGGGATGGCTACACCTTC. As protein: CASSEYGGWRDGYTF.

The chain combines TRBV7-6 with TRBJ2-2; D gene ambiguous. The germline V gene encodes CDR1 SGHVS and CDR2 FNYEAQ. V shed 5 bases and J shed 1 base, with 8 bases lying between them. This CDR3 is 14 amino acids long. The chain's CDR3 is CASSPDKNTGELFF. The CDR3 nucleotides read TGTGCCAGCAGCCCCGACAAGAACACCGGGGAGCTGTTTTTT.

CDR3 sequence (DNA): TGTGCCAGCAGCGTAGATAAGGGGGCCTCCGAAAAACTGTTTTTT. It specifies CASSVDKGASEKLFF. The rearrangement uses TRBV9 and TRBJ1-4; 7 bases agree with TRBD1. This CDR3 region has 15 residues. The ends lost 0 bases at V and 8 bases at J; junction bases unmatched: 7. Germline lookup yields CDR1 SGDLS and CDR2 YYNGEE.